This entry lists 32 T cell receptor beta chains sequenced from one sample in a study of T cell repertoires in cytomegalovirus infection. One entry per CDR3 protein, called by TCRdb with MiXCR from the reads. The sample lists 750,000 to 950,000 distinct CDR3 sequences, roughly 28% occurring once. The antigens for these receptors are not known. The sequencing here drew on cultured CD8+ T cells from PBMCs, taken from culture after CMV antigen stimulation. The receptors come from a human donor in good health (CMV status not recorded). Some clones in this sample may be carry-over from other donors' samples.

This rearrangement joins TRBV12-3 or TRBV12-4 to TRBJ2-1, with TRBD1 as a possible D gene (5 bases). With 7 bases removed from V and 3 bases from J, the gap between germline ends came to 13 bases. CDR3 length: 14 amino acids. Here the CDR3 reads CASIQGSLYNEQFF. For the CDR3, the DNA is TGTGCCAGCATCCAGGGTTCCCTCTACAATGAGCAGTTCTTC.

V is TRBV27 and J is TRBJ2-2; unclear D gene. Germline CDR1 and CDR2: MNHEY and SMNVEV (reference sequence). V lost 6 bases and J 7 bases, leaving 24 bases between the germline ends. The CDR3 contains 17 residues. CDR3 sequence (DNA): TGTGCCAGCAGCCGCCCCACCGTTTCCCTCCGGCACGGGGAGCTGTTTTTT. Translated: CASSRPTVSLRHGELFF.

V and J are TRBV20-1 and TRBJ2-7, with D tentatively TRBD1 or TRBD2 (5 bases each). Germline V gene lookup returns CDR1 DFQATT and CDR2 SNEGSKA (reference sequence). V lost 0 bases, J lost 4 bases, and 16 bases lay in between. This CDR3 spans 15 amino acids. The DNA of the CDR3 is TGCAGTGCTAGAGATCCCACGGGGCTCTATTACGAGCAGTACTTC. Its protein product is CSARDPTGLYYEQYF.

J is TRBJ2-2 and V is TRBV7-9; D ambiguous. Germline V gives CDR1 SEHNR, CDR2 FQNEAQ (reference sequence). Trimming shortened V by 8 bases and J by 0 bases, and 25 bases separated the two germline ends. This CDR3 contains 19 residues. CDR3 protein: CASSPYVVGHASNTGELFF. In DNA form, the CDR3 reads TGTGCCAGCTCCCCATACGTAGTCGGGCACGCTTCGAACACCGGGGAGCTGTTTTTT.

The V and J genes are TRBV2 and TRBJ1-6, with D uncertain. V lost 6 bases to trimming and J lost 6 bases, with 9 bases between them. Germline V gene sequence: CDR1 SNHLY, CDR2 FYNNEI. CDR3 length equals 13 residues. This chain's CDR3 is CASRWMLNSPLHF. In nucleotides, the CDR3 is TGTGCCAGCAGATGGATGCTTAATTCACCCCTCCACTTT.

This clonotype was seen many times. This sequence joins TRBV7-9 and TRBJ1-2; 12 positions match TRBD1. The CDR3 has 15 amino acids. Germline V lookup: CDR1 SEHNR, CDR2 FQNEAQ (reference sequence). Trimming took 5 bases from V and 5 from J; bases not matched to a gene: 6. DNA of the CDR3: TGTGCCAGCAGCCTACCGGGACAGGGGGCTTATGGCTACACCTTC. Its protein product is CASSLPGQGAYGYTF.

The V call is TRBV4-3, the J call TRBJ2-4, with D perhaps TRBD1 (6 bases). Germline V lookup: CDR1 LGHNA, CDR2 YSLEER. Trimming pared 0 bases from V and 6 bases from J, leaving 9 bases between. This CDR3 spans 14 amino acids. This chain's CDR3 is CASSQDVQGNIQYF. The CDR3 region has the DNA TGCGCCAGCAGCCAAGATGTACAGGGAAACATTCAGTACTTC.

This chain connects TRBV6-6 to TRBJ2-5, with TRBD2 identical over 14 bases. The germline gives CDR1 MNHNY, CDR2 SVGAGI (reference sequence). J gave up 2 bases and V 7 bases, and 18 bases lay outside the gene matches. CDR3 length equals 20 residues. CDR3 residues: CASTLSPRRTSGGLQETQYF. CDR3 nucleotides: TGTGCCAGCACCCTGAGCCCCCGGAGGACTAGCGGGGGGTTGCAAGAGACCCAGTACTTC.

The rearrangement joins TRBV10-3 to TRBJ1-1; no clear D. This CDR3 spans 13 amino acids. Germline values: CDR1 ENHRY, CDR2 SYGVKD. Trimming removed 10 bases at V and 1 base at J, with 13 bases between. The CDR3 spells CATLRGPNTEAFF. Written as DNA, the CDR3 is TGTGCCACTCTCCGGGGTCCGAACACTGAAGCTTTCTTT.

This rearrangement joins TRBV27 to TRBJ2-1, with D possibly TRBD1 on 5 matching bases. This CDR3 is built from 17 residues. CDR1 is MNHEY, CDR2 SMNVEV, per germline (reference sequence). V was shortened by 5 bases and J by 2 bases, with 19 bases between the two germline ends. This chain's CDR3 is CASSRYLGVKAYNEQFF. Here the CDR3 DNA reads TGTGCCAGCAGTAGATACTTAGGGGTCAAAGCCTACAATGAGCAGTTCTTC.

This clonotype has a handful of counts. The genes are TRBV5-4 and TRBJ2-7, with 8 positions matching TRBD2. Trimming took 4 bases from V and 5 from J; bases not matched to a gene: 8. From germline, CDR1 is SGHNT and CDR2 YYREEE (reference sequence). CDR3 size: 14 residues. CDR3 in amino acids: CASSPGGEINEQYF. Here the CDR3 DNA reads TGTGCCAGCAGCCCCGGGGGGGAGATTAACGAGCAGTACTTC.

The chain combines TRBV4-1 with TRBJ1-1; possibly TRBD1 for D (6 bases). The V end lost 0 bases, the J end lost 10 bases, and 21 bases lay between the germline ends. The CDR3 loop spans 16 amino acids. CDR1 MGHRA and CDR2 YSYEKL come from the germline V gene. CDR3 nucleotides: TGCGCCAGCAGCCAAGAGGGGGCCAGGGAGTGGGTGACAGCTTTCTTT. Protein product: CASSQEGAREWVTAFF.

V and J are TRBV20-1 and TRBJ1-1; no definite D call. V was clipped by 7 bases and J by 11 bases, with 8 bases between them. Germline CDR1 is DFQATT and CDR2 is SNEGSKA (reference sequence). CDR3 length: 8 residues. The CDR3 here is CSVTYAFF. The CDR3 DNA reads as TGCAGTGTTACCTATGCTTTCTTT.

V gene TRBV10-1 combines with J gene TRBJ2-5; 8 nucleotides agree with TRBD2. V gave up 0 bases and J gave up 3 bases; unmatched junction bases: 6. Germline V gene sequence: CDR1 WNHNN, CDR2 SYGVQD (reference sequence). CDR3 length: 16 residues. The CDR3, as DNA: TGCGCCAGCAGTGAGTCCAAGCGGGGGAGAAAAGAGACCCAGTACTTC. Its translation: CASSESKRGRKETQYF.

Only a few counts were recorded for this clonotype. The chain has TRBV12-3 or TRBV12-4 and TRBJ2-3, with a weak D call TRBD1 (5 bases). Trimming left V 2 bases short and J 2 bases short, with 11 bases between. This CDR3 is built from 15 residues. The CDR3 is CASSLRAGYTDTQYF. CDR3 nucleotide sequence: TGTGCCAGCAGTTTAAGGGCAGGGTACACAGATACGCAGTATTTT.

This clonotype was found many times. The chain combines TRBV7-2 with TRBJ2-5; D gene ambiguous. Germline CDR1 reads SGHTA; CDR2 reads FQGNSA. The CDR3 loop spans 15 amino acids. V was shortened by 7 bases and J by 1 base, with 16 bases between the two germline ends. The chain's CDR3 is CASTPAGAFQETQYF. The CDR3 DNA is TGTGCCAGCACCCCGGCAGGAGCCTTCCAAGAGACCCAGTACTTC.

Note on this clonotype: At one boundary the junction diverges from the germline segment, which might be a read error. The chain uses TRBV6-8 and TRBJ2-3; a weak D match, TRBD2 (7 bases). CDR3 length: 13 residues. The germline CDR1 and CDR2 sequences are MNHGY and SAAAGT. CDR3 region: CATGGGGAETQYF. CDR3 DNA sequence: TGTGCCACCGGAGGGGGGGGAGCAGAAACGCAGTATTTT.

The genes are TRBV19 and TRBJ1-6, with 7 bases that match TRBD1. The CDR3 length is 21 residues. V shed 3 bases, J shed 6 bases, and the junction held 23 bases outside the gene matches. Germline V gene sequence: CDR1 LNHDA, CDR2 SQIVND (reference sequence). The CDR3, as DNA: TGTGCCAGTAGTATGGTACCACCCCAATTTGACAGGGCCCAAGTTAATTCACCCCTCCACTTT. Protein: CASSMVPPQFDRAQVNSPLHF.

This rearrangement joins TRBV6-2 or TRBV6-3 to TRBJ1-2, with TRBD1 identical over 7 bases. Per the germline V gene, CDR1 is MNHEY and CDR2 is SVGEGT. V trimming: 5 bases; J trimming: 4 bases; junction bases outside the gene matches: 7. The CDR3 is 14 residues long. The chain's CDR3 is CASSTQGQAYGYTF. The CDR3 DNA sequence: TGTGCCAGCAGTACTCAAGGACAGGCCTATGGCTACACCTTC.

About this clonotype itself: An end of the junction differs from the germline gene, which may be a read error. The chain has TRBV6-5 and TRBJ2-3; 7 positions match TRBD2. Looked up from germline, CDR1 is MNHEY and CDR2 is SVGAGI. The CDR3 contains 12 residues. CDR3 region: CASSYRGDRMSF. CDR3 nucleotide sequence: TGTGCCAGCAGTTACCGGGGGGACCGCATGTCTTTT.

The J gene is TRBJ1-1, the V gene TRBV19, with TRBD1 matching 9 bases. Germline assignment: CDR1 LNHDA and CDR2 SQIVND (reference sequence). The CDR3 spans 13 residues. J gave up 3 bases and V 8 bases, and 4 bases lay outside the gene matches. This chain's CDR3 is CASRDRAHTEAFF. For the CDR3, the DNA is TGTGCCAGTCGGGACAGGGCGCACACTGAAGCTTTCTTT.

At least ten counts were recorded for this clonotype. The chain couples TRBV7-2 to TRBJ2-3; D remains unclear. Deletions cut 2 bases from V and 0 bases from J, with 9 bases between. The CDR3 consists of 15 residues. Germline V gives CDR1 SGHTA, CDR2 FQGNSA. The CDR3 bases are TGTGCCAGCAGCTTACTAAAGTTTAGCACAGATACGCAGTATTTT. This translates into CASSLLKFSTDTQYF.

Only one count was recorded for this clonotype. The CDR3 DNA follows: TGTGCCAGCCGACGACTAGCGGGGGGGCTCGCAGATACGCAGTATTTT. This translates into CASRRLAGGLADTQYF. The chain employs TRBV2 and TRBJ2-3; 14 bases map to TRBD2. The CDR3 covers 16 residues. V lost 8 bases and J lost 4; bases outside the gene matches: 8. The germline CDR1 and CDR2 sequences are SNHLY and FYNNEI.

The rearrangement links TRBV7-9 to TRBJ2-2, with 10 positions matching TRBD2. The CDR3 is made up of 16 amino acids. Looked up from germline, CDR1 is SEHNR and CDR2 is FQNEAQ (reference sequence). After removal of 1 base from V and 5 bases from J, the junction contained 4 bases not matched to a gene. CDR3 protein: CASSLVPGLATGELFF. In DNA, the CDR3 is TGTGCCAGCAGCTTAGTTCCGGGACTAGCGACCGGGGAGCTGTTTTTT.

This clonotype came up a few times. The chain uses TRBV7-9 and TRBJ1-3; D remains ambiguous. The CDR3 sequence is 16 residues long. Germline V gene lookup returns CDR1 SEHNR and CDR2 FQNEAQ (reference sequence). Trimming stripped 0 bases from V and 0 bases from J, with 9 bases between. CDR3 amino acids: CASSLAWRDSGNTIYF. The CDR3 nucleotides read TGTGCCAGCAGCTTAGCGTGGAGGGACTCTGGAAACACCATATATTTT.

This clonotype was observed a few times. This sequence joins TRBV29-1 and TRBJ2-3; perhaps TRBD2 as D (5 bases). The V gene's germline CDR1 is SQVTM and CDR2 ANQGSEA. This CDR3 contains 16 residues. Trimming took 0 bases from V and 0 from J, leaving 13 bases between them. The CDR3 region is CSVEDRRVSSTDTQYF. DNA of the CDR3: TGCAGCGTTGAAGACCGGCGGGTGTCTAGCACAGATACGCAGTATTTT.

V and J are TRBV7-9 and TRBJ2-5, with TRBD1 matching 8 bases. Per the germline V gene, CDR1 is SEHNR and CDR2 is FQNEAQ (reference sequence). The CDR3 has 15 amino acids. J was trimmed by 1 base and V by 5 bases; bases with no gene match: 6. The CDR3 is CASSRTGLSQETQYF. The CDR3 DNA reads TGTGCCAGCAGCCGGACAGGGCTATCCCAAGAGACCCAGTACTTC.

The table lists this clonotype with a few counts. This rearrangement joins TRBV5-1 to TRBJ2-1; 8 bases agree with TRBD1. V trimming: 2 bases; J trimming: 7 bases; junction bases outside the gene matches: 8. Germline loops: CDR1 SGHRS, CDR2 YFSETQ. The CDR3 has 15 residues. For the CDR3, the DNA is TGCGCCAGCAGCTTTCCAGGGGGCCGTAGGAATGAGCAGTTCTTC. Its protein is CASSFPGGRRNEQFF.

The rearrangement joins TRBV6-6 to TRBJ1-5; D gene ambiguous. CDR3 length equals 13 residues. Germline CDR1 is MNHNY and CDR2 is SVGAGI (reference sequence). Trimming took off 6 bases at V and 4 bases at J, with 10 bases between the two ends. CDR3 region: CASRIALNQPQHF. CDR3 nucleotides: TGTGCCAGCAGGATAGCCTTAAATCAGCCCCAGCATTTT.

This clonotype was detected a few times. V gene TRBV7-9 combines with J gene TRBJ2-3; D perhaps matches TRBD2 (5 bases). There are 15 residues in the CDR3. V lost 3 bases, J lost 2 bases, and 12 bases lay in between. Germline V gene lookup returns CDR1 SEHNR and CDR2 FQNEAQ (reference sequence). The CDR3 loop is CASSFDYRYTDTQYF. CDR3 bases: TGTGCCAGCAGCTTTGACTATCGGTACACAGATACGCAGTATTTT.

This clonotype has just a few counts. The rearrangement links TRBV15 to TRBJ1-5, with a tentative D call TRBD1 (5 bases). The CDR3 has 17 amino acids. V was pared by 0 bases and J by 2 bases, with 14 bases between. Germline lookup yields CDR1 LNHNV and CDR2 YYDKDF (reference sequence). DNA for the CDR3: TGTGCCACCAGCAGAGACCAGGCAGGAGGGGGCAATCAGCCCCAGCATTTT. Its protein product is CATSRDQAGGGNQPQHF.

The gene calls are TRBV11-2 and TRBJ2-1, with a possible D match to TRBD1 (5 bases). V was pared by 5 bases and J by 3 bases, with 14 bases between. CDR1 is SGHAT, CDR2 FQNNGV, per germline. CDR3 length: 15 amino acids. The CDR3 loop reads CASSGVGAFYNEQFF. The CDR3 region has the DNA TGTGCCAGCAGCGGGGTAGGGGCCTTCTACAATGAGCAGTTCTTC.